These 8 T cell receptor beta chains came from one sample sequenced in a study of identical twins. MiXCR, applied by TCRdb to the 5' RACE reads, yields one record per CDR3 protein. Of around 1.7 million distinct CDR3 sequences in the sample, about 32% were seen once. Sequencing was performed on cord blood. The source of these receptors is a newborn girl in good health.

Only a few counts were recorded for this clonotype. CDR3 in DNA: TGTGCCAGCAGCTTAGCTGAGTTTCCCCTAGCGGGGAGTCAAGAGACCCAGTACTTC. It translates to CASSLAEFPLAGSQETQYF. The gene calls are TRBV11-2 and TRBJ2-5; 9 bases map to TRBD2. CDR3 length equals 19 residues. CDR1 and CDR2 (germline): SGHAT, FQNNGV. With V trimmed by 1 base and J by 2 bases, 14 bases remained unmatched.

The rearrangement links TRBV21-1 to TRBJ2-2; no DNA check was done on the table's D call, TRBD2. TRBV21-1 is tagged as a pseudogene. The length of the CDR3 is 13 residues. CDR3 bases: TGTGCCAGCAGCGGGAGGGCCACCGGGGAGCTGTTTTTT. It codes for CASSGRATGELFF.

The CDR3: CAISGGGELLAKNIQYF. The DNA for the CDR3 is TGTGCCATCAGTGGGGGAGGGGAGCTACTAGCCAAAAACATTCAGTACTTC. This chain joins TRBV10-3 and TRBJ2-4; the match to TRBD2 covers 7 bases. This CDR3 spans 17 amino acids. CDR1 ENHRY and CDR2 SYGVKD come from the germline V gene. V shed 4 bases and J 0 bases; nucleotides not matched to a gene: 9.

The V gene is TRBV5-1, the J gene TRBJ2-5; D might be TRBD1 or TRBD2, each matching 5 bases. With 5 bases removed from V and 11 bases from J, the gap between germline ends came to 28 bases. Germline V CDR1 and CDR2: SGHRS, YFSETQ. This CDR3 has 16 residues. The CDR3 sequence: CASRMSGTRFTDEQYF. CDR3 bases: TGCGCCAGCAGAATGTCAGGGACGCGCTTTACCGATGAGCAGTACTTC.

This chain connects TRBV20-1 to TRBJ2-3, with 9 bases fitting TRBD2. Losses at the gene ends were 2 bases for V and 5 bases for J; bases not matched to a gene: 8. From germline, CDR1 is DFQATT and CDR2 SNEGSKA (reference sequence). The CDR3 has 15 residues. The CDR3, as DNA: TGCAGTGCTAGACGCGGCGGGGGGGCCGGAGATACGCAGTATTTT. Its protein is CSARRGGGAGDTQYF.

This clonotype has only a few counts. V is TRBV27 and J is TRBJ2-1; TRBD1 or TRBD2 may be the D gene (5 bases each). The germline V gene encodes CDR1 MNHEY and CDR2 SMNVEV (reference sequence). The CDR3 runs 16 residues. V lost 5 bases and J 2 bases, leaving 16 bases between the germline ends. CDR3 DNA sequence: TGTGCCAGCAGTCTACAGTATCCGGGGCCCTACAATGAGCAGTTCTTC. Its protein product is CASSLQYPGPYNEQFF.

The genes are TRBV2 and TRBJ2-4; the D is unclear. Trimming took 1 base from V and 2 from J, leaving 9 bases between them. Germline V gene sequence: CDR1 SNHLY, CDR2 FYNNEI. The CDR3 has 15 amino acids. The CDR3 loop is CASSEGWETKNIQYF. DNA for the CDR3: TGTGCCAGCAGTGAAGGGTGGGAAACCAAAAACATTCAGTACTTC.

This sequence joins TRBV12-3 or TRBV12-4 and TRBJ1-5, with 10 bases aligning to TRBD1. The CDR3 is 17 amino acids. Trimming took 5 bases from V and 2 from J; bases not matched to a gene: 9. The CDR3 is CASSLTPGQGRNQPQHF. As DNA, the CDR3 is TGTGCCAGCAGTCTAACACCGGGACAGGGGCGCAATCAGCCCCAGCATTTT.